The 20 T cell receptor beta chains listed next were all sequenced from one sample in a study of blood T cell repertoires in COVID-19. Repertoires were generated with immunoSEQ multiplex PCR, while TCRdb's copy carries only in-frame clones and drops some. The sample contains about 470,000 clones, roughly 90% of which appear only once. Material for sequencing was PBMCs or T cells enriched from blood (not recorded which). Every receptor here comes from a woman aged 18-35 years who had recovered from COVID-19.

The chain recombines TRBV21-1 with TRBJ2-4; TRBD2 reflects the table's D call only, with no check against the DNA. TRBV21-1 is described as a pseudogene. The CDR3 covers 16 residues. The CDR3 DNA is TGTGCCAGCACTACTAGTAGCGGGACGGCGGAGAACATTCAGTACTTC. Protein sequence: CASTTSSGTAENIQYF.

V usage is TRBV5-8 and J usage is TRBJ2-1; 9 nucleotides align to TRBD1. The CDR3 contains 16 residues. Germline CDR1 reads SGHTS; CDR2 reads YDEGEE. With V trimmed by 7 bases and J by 3 bases, 11 bases remained unmatched. This chain's CDR3 is CASLPTGGWGYNEQFF. The DNA of the CDR3 is TGTGCCAGCTTACCTACAGGGGGCTGGGGCTACAATGAGCAGTTCTTC. The entire variable domain, with the rest obtained from reference TRBV5-8 and TRBJ2-1, is as follows: EAGVTQSPTHLIKTRGQQATLRCSPISGHTSVYWYQQALGLGLQFLLWYDEGEERNRGNFPPRFSGRQFPNYSSELNVNALELEDSALYLCASLPTGGWGYNEQFFGPGTRLTVL.

This chain connects TRBV27 to TRBJ2-1; perhaps TRBD2 as D (6 bases). Trimming took off 7 bases at V and 8 bases at J, with 12 bases between the two ends. The CDR3 has 12 residues. Germline V CDR1 and CDR2: MNHEY, SMNVEV (reference sequence). CDR3 nucleotides: TGTGCCAGCAACGAAGCGGGCCATGAGCAGTTCTTC. Protein sequence: CASNEAGHEQFF.

The genes are TRBV7-2 and TRBJ2-5; D might be TRBD2 (6 bases). The CDR3 has 15 amino acids. Germline V CDR1 and CDR2: SGHTA, FQGNSA. Deletions cut 2 bases from V and 3 bases from J, with 13 bases between. CDR3 protein: CASSLLGGVEETQYF. DNA of the CDR3: TGTGCCAGCAGCTTACTGGGCGGGGTTGAAGAGACCCAGTACTTC.

The chain uses TRBV2 and TRBJ1-5, with D possibly TRBD1 on 5 matching bases. CDR1 and CDR2 (germline): SNHLY, FYNNEI. This CDR3 spans 13 amino acids. The V gene lost 7 bases and the J gene lost 7 bases, with 14 bases spanning the gap. As DNA, the CDR3 is TGTGCCAGCACCGCGGGGCCCCCGCAGCCCCAGCATTTT. It encodes CASTAGPPQPQHF.

The chain employs TRBV9 and TRBJ2-2, with 7 positions matching TRBD1. The germline V gene has CDR1 SGDLS and CDR2 YYNGEE. This CDR3 is built from 20 residues. With 4 bases clipped from V and 5 bases from J, the junction kept 23 bases outside the gene matches. The CDR3 DNA reads as TGTGCCAGCAGCCCGTACAGGGGTCTTCTACAAACCGAGGGGACCGGGGAGCTGTTTTTT. Residues: CASSPYRGLLQTEGTGELFF.

The chain is built from TRBV7-2 and TRBJ2-4; perhaps TRBD2 as D (7 bases). The CDR3 consists of 15 residues. Trimming stripped 4 bases from V and 8 bases from J, with 18 bases between. The germline V gene has CDR1 SGHTA and CDR2 FQGNSA. Here the CDR3 reads CASSSSAGEGDIQYF. The CDR3 DNA reads TGTGCCAGCAGCTCCTCCGCGGGGGAGGGGGACATTCAGTACTTC.

Details on this clone: Additional DNA sequences in this sample encode the identical CDR3. The CDR3 DNA reads as TGTGCCTGGAGTGGCTCGGGAAACCAGCCCCAGCATTTT. It yields the protein CAWSGSGNQPQHF. This rearrangement joins TRBV30 to TRBJ1-5; no clear D. Looked up from germline, CDR1 is GTSNPN and CDR2 is SVGIG (reference sequence). V dropped 1 base and J dropped 7 bases, with 11 bases sitting between them. CDR3 length: 13 residues.

Regarding this clone: The junction departs from the called germline gene at one end, perhaps through a read error. This chain uses TRBV4-1 with TRBJ1-2; D is ambiguous. The CDR3 has 14 amino acids. Germline V gives CDR1 MGHRA, CDR2 YSYEKL. The CDR3: CASSGIRSPLTKSF. CDR3 coding DNA: TGCGCCAGCAGTGGTATCCGCTCCCCCCTCACAAAGTCCTTC.

V is TRBV10-3 and J is TRBJ2-2; no firm D call. V lost 11 bases, J lost 4 bases, and 11 bases lay in between. CDR3 length: 12 amino acids. Germline values: CDR1 ENHRY, CDR2 SYGVKD. The DNA for the CDR3 is TGTGCCTCCATAGCCGGCACCGGGGAGCTGTTTTTT. As protein: CASIAGTGELFF.

This clone was detected only once. The rearrangement joins TRBV5-1 to TRBJ2-3; maybe TRBD2 (7 bases). The CDR3 consists of 14 residues. Germline CDR1 reads SGHRS; CDR2 reads YFSETQ. Trimming left V 4 bases short and J 0 bases short, with 9 bases between. The CDR3 loop reads CASSGGASTDTQYF. For the CDR3, the DNA is TGCGCCAGCAGCGGGGGGGCTAGCACAGATACGCAGTATTTT.

The rearrangement uses TRBV5-1 and TRBJ2-7, with TRBD2 matching over 9 bases. Losses at the gene ends were 7 bases for V and 3 bases for J; bases not matched to a gene: 8. Per germline, CDR1 SGHRS and CDR2 YFSETQ. The CDR3 sequence is 14 residues long. This CDR3 reads CASAGASGDYEQYF. The CDR3, as DNA: TGCGCCAGCGCGGGGGCTAGCGGGGACTACGAGCAGTACTTC.

The CDR3 reads CASSSSDRGTEAFF. The DNA for the CDR3 is TGTGCCAGCAGCTCCAGCGATAGGGGCACTGAAGCTTTCTTT. The chain uses TRBV7-2 and TRBJ1-1, with D possibly being TRBD1 (5 bases). The germline V gene encodes CDR1 SGHTA and CDR2 FQGNSA. V was pared by 4 bases and J by 4 bases, with 13 bases between. The CDR3 totals 14 residues.

This chain's CDR3 is CAWGPTGTSYEQYF. In DNA, the CDR3 is TGTGCCTGGGGACCGACAGGTACCTCCTACGAGCAGTACTTC. The chain couples TRBV30 to TRBJ2-7, with D perhaps TRBD1 (6 bases). The CDR3 sequence is 14 residues long. Germline V gives CDR1 GTSNPN, CDR2 SVGIG (reference sequence). V shed 5 bases and J shed 0 bases, with 14 bases lying between them.

The gene calls are TRBV10-3 and TRBJ2-3, with D tentatively TRBD1 (6 bases). The CDR3 sequence is 15 residues long. Germline CDR1 ENHRY, CDR2 SYGVKD. V was shortened by 4 bases and J by 1 base, with 12 bases between the two germline ends. The CDR3 reads CAISGAGERTDTQYF. CDR3 bases: TGTGCCATCAGTGGAGCAGGGGAGCGCACAGATACGCAGTATTTT.

This rearrangement joins TRBV30 to TRBJ1-1; D is possibly TRBD1 (6 bases). Germline-derived CDR1 and CDR2 are GTSNPN and SVGIG (reference sequence). The germline V and J ends were trimmed by 5 bases and 7 bases, with 11 bases remaining between them. CDR3 length equals 11 residues. CDR3 sequence reads: CAWANRDEAFF. As DNA, the CDR3 is TGTGCCTGGGCTAACAGGGATGAAGCTTTCTTT. Variable domain in full (rest from reference TRBV30 and TRBJ1-1): SQTIHQWPATLVQPVGSPLSLECTVEGTSNPNLYWYRQAAGRGLQLLFYSVGIGQISSEVPQNLSASRPQDRQFILSSKKLLLSDSGFYLCAWANRDEAFFGQGTRLTVV.

Points on this clone: This sample also contains other DNA sequences that code for the same CDR3. The V and J genes are TRBV7-2 and TRBJ1-2; D is possibly TRBD1 (5 bases). Between the trimmed V and J ends, which lost 2 bases and 5 bases, there was a span of 9 bases. From germline, CDR1 is SGHTA and CDR2 FQGNSA. The CDR3 has 13 residues. CDR3 residues: CASSLQGYYGYTF. CDR3 in DNA: TGTGCCAGCAGCTTACAGGGATATTATGGCTACACCTTC.

The chain recombines TRBV20-1 with TRBJ1-5; D is uncertain. V lost 3 bases to trimming and J lost 4 bases, with 4 bases between them. The CDR3 consists of 11 residues. Germline lookup yields CDR1 DFQATT and CDR2 SNEGSKA (reference sequence). The CDR3 is CSASLNQPQHF. The CDR3 DNA follows: TGCAGTGCTAGTCTTAATCAGCCCCAGCATTTT.

CDR3 bases: TGTGCCAGCTCACCGTCCGCCTTGGTCGTATGGAGAACCTTC. As protein: CASSPSALVVWRTF. The V and J genes are TRBV18 and TRBJ1-2, with D hard to call. Germline loops: CDR1 KGHSH, CDR2 LQKENI. The V end lost 3 bases, the J end lost 14 bases, and 22 bases lay between the germline ends. This CDR3 is 14 amino acids long.

A few counts support this clone. The chain recombines TRBV12-3 or TRBV12-4 with TRBJ1-2; possible D gene TRBD1, 5 bases. CDR3 length equals 13 residues. Between the trimmed V and J ends, which lost 6 bases and 4 bases, there was a span of 12 bases. For the CDR3, the DNA is TGTGCCAGCAGCCCCAGGGTCCCCTATGGCTACACCTTC. This sequence encodes CASSPRVPYGYTF.